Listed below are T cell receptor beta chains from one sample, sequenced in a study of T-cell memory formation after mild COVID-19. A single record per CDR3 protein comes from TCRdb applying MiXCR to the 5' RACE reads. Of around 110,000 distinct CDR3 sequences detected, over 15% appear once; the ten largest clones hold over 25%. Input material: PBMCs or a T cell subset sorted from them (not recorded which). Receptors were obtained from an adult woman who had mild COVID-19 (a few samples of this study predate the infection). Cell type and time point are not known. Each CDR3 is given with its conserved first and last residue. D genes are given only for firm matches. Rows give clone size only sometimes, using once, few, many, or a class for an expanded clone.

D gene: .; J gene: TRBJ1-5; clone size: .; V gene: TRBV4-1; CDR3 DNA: TGCGCCAGCAGCCAAGATAACGAGATCAATCAGCCCCAGCATTTT; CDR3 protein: CASSQDNEINQPQHF
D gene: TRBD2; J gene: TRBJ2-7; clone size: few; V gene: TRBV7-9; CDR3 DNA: TGTGCCAGCAGCCACCTAGCGGGAGGGACTTCCTACGAGCAGTACTTC; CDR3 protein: CASSHLAGGTSYEQYF
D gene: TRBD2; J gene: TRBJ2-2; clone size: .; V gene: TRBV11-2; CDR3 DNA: TGTGCCAGCAGCTTAGATTGGGGGACTAGCACGACCGGGGAGCTGTTTTTT; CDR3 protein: CASSLDWGTSTTGELFF
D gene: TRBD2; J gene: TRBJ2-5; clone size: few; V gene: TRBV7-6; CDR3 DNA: TGTGCCAGCAGCTTAGCGAGCGGGGGGGCCGGGGAGACCCAGTACTTC; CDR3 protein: CASSLASGGAGETQYF
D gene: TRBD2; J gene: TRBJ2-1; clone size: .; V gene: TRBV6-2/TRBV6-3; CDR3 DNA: TGTGCCGCCACTAGCGGACTGTACAATGAGCAGTTCTTC; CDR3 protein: CAATSGLYNEQFF
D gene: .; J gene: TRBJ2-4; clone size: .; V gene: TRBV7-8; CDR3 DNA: TGTGCCAGCAGCTGGGCAGGGGAGGTGAACATTCAGTACTTC; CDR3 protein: CASSWAGEVNIQYF
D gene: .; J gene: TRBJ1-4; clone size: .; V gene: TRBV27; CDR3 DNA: TGTGCCAGCAGTTTGGATCCCGGGACTGTTCTTGAAAAACTGTTTTTT; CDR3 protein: CASSLDPGTVLEKLFF
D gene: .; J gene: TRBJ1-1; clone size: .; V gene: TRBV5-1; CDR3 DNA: TGCGCCAGCAGCTTGGGTTCAGGGATTACTGAAGCTTTCTTT; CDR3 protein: CASSLGSGITEAFF
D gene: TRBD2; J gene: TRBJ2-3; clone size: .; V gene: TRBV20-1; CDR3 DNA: TGCAGTGCTAGAAATCTAGCGGGGGCCGCAGATACGCAGTATTTT; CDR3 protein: CSARNLAGAADTQYF
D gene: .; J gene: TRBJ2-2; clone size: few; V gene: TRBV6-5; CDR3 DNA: TGTGCCAGCAGTTCCTCCGGGCTAGCGACCGGGGAGCTGTTTTTT; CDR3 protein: CASSSSGLATGELFF
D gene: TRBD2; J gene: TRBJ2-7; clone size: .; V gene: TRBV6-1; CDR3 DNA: TGTGCCAGCAGTGAAGCGCTCGGTAGCGGGGAATACGAGCAGTACTTC; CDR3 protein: CASSEALGSGEYEQYF
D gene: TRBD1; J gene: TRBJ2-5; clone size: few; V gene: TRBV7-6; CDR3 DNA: TGTGCCAGCAGCTTCCCCACCGGGACAGCTAAAGAGACCCAGTACTTC; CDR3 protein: CASSFPTGTAKETQYF
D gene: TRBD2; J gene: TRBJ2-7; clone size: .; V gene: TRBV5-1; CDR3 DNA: TGCGCCAGCAGCTTAAGAACCCTAGCGGGAGACGAGCAGTACTTC; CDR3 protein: CASSLRTLAGDEQYF
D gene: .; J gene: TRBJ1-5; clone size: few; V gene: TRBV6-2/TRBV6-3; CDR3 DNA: TGTGCCAGCAGTTACGGGGCAGGGGCTCAGCCCCAGCATTTT; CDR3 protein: CASSYGAGAQPQHF
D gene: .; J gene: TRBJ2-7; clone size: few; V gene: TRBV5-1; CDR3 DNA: TGCGCCAGCAGCTTGGGTGGGGGAACCTACGAGCAGTACTTC; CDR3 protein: CASSLGGGTYEQYF
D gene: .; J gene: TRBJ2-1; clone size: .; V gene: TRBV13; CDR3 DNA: TGTGCCAGCAGCACGTCGGGGTGGGTTGAGCAGTTCTTC; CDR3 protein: CASSTSGWVEQFF
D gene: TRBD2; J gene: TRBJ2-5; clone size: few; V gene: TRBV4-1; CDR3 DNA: TGCGCCAGCAGCCTACGGGCTAGCGGGGGAGAGACCCAGTACTTC; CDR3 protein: CASSLRASGGETQYF
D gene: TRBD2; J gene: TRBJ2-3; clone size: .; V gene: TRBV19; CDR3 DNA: TGTGCCAGTAGTATTGGACTAGCGGGAGTTGCAGATACGCAGTATTTT; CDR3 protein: CASSIGLAGVADTQYF
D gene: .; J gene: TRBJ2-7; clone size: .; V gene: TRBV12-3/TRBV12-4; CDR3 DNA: TGTGCCAGCAGACCAGGGGCCGTCGGCATTGGTTACGAGCAGTACTTC; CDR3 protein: CASRPGAVGIGYEQYF
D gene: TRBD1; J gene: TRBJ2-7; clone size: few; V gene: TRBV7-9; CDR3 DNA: TGTGCCAGCAGCCCATGGGCACAGGGGACCTACGAGCAGTACTTC; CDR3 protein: CASSPWAQGTYEQYF
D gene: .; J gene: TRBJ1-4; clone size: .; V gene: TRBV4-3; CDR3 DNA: TGCGCCAGCCAACCCGGGGGCAGTGAAAAACTGTTTTTT; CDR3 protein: CASQPGGSEKLFF
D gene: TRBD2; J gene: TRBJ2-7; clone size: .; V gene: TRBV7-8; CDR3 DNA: TGTGCCAGCAGCCTCGGACTAGCCCGCGAGCAGTACTTC; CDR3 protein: CASSLGLAREQYF
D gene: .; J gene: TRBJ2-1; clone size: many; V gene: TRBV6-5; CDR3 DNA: TGTGCCAGCAGTTACGCCGGGTACGGCAATGAGCAGTTCTTC; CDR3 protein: CASSYAGYGNEQFF
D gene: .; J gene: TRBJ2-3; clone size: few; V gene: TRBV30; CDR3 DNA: TGTGCCTGGAGTGTGGCAGGAGGCACAGATACGCAGTATTTT; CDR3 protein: CAWSVAGGTDTQYF
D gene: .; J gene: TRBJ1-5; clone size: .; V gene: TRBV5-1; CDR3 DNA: TGCGCCAGCAGCTTGGTTGGCAGCTATAGCAATCAGCCCCAGCATTTT; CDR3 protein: CASSLVGSYSNQPQHF
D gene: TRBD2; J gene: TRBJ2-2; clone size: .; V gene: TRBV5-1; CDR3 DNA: TGCGCCAGCAGTCCCCGACTAGCGGGGGGTCTTAACACCGGGGAGCTGTTTTTT; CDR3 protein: CASSPRLAGGLNTGELFF